This entry lists 17 T cell receptor beta chains sequenced from one sample in a study of cytomegalovirus exposure and HLA in healthy donors. PCR involved 60 Vbeta and 13 Jbeta primers. Measured with immunoSEQ multiplex PCR; TCRdb has only the in-frame clones, and not every one. Counted here are around 130,000 clones, around 75% occurring once; the ten biggest clones make up 1.6%. Sequences were obtained from PBMCs. The receptors were gathered from a young woman in good health and CMV-seronegative.

This clone was seen a single time. The V call is TRBV6-1, the J call TRBJ1-5, with D uncertain. Germline V gives CDR1 MNHNS, CDR2 SASEGT. The CDR3 is 15 amino acids. V dropped 3 bases and J dropped 2 bases, with 11 bases sitting between them. CDR3 in amino acids: CASSEQRLGNQPQHF. CDR3 DNA: TGTGCCAGCAGTGAGCAAAGACTAGGCAATCAGCCCCAGCATTTT.

The J gene is TRBJ1-2, the V gene TRBV19; D perhaps matches TRBD1 (6 bases). With 1 base removed from V and 4 bases from J, the gap between germline ends came to 13 bases. CDR3 size: 15 residues. CDR1 is LNHDA and CDR2 is SQIVND in the germline V gene (reference sequence). CDR3 nucleotide sequence: TGTGCCAGTAGTATAGCCGCCCTAGGGGGCTATGGCTACACCTTC. It encodes CASSIAALGGYGYTF.

V and J are TRBV5-1 and TRBJ2-3; 9 nucleotides align to TRBD1. The germline V gene has CDR1 SGHRS and CDR2 YFSETQ. This CDR3 comprises 14 residues. V dropped 5 bases and J dropped 4; count of bases not matched to a gene: 5. For the CDR3, the DNA is TGCGCCAGCAGGACGGGACAGGGATCAGATACGCAGTATTTT. Residues: CASRTGQGSDTQYF. Full variable domain (remainder filled in from reference TRBV5-1 and TRBJ2-3): KAGVTQTPRYLIKTRGQQVTLSCSPISGHRSVSWYQQTPGQGLQFLFEYFSETQRNKGNFPGRFSGRQFSNSRSEMNVSTLELGDSALYLCASRTGQGSDTQYFGPGTRLTVL.

This sequence joins TRBV7-3 and TRBJ2-1, with 8 bases that match TRBD2. The germline CDR1 and CDR2 sequences are SGHTA and FQGTGA. The CDR3 runs 14 residues. Unmatched junction bases numbered 11, after V lost 8 bases and J lost 8 bases. The CDR3 sequence: CASGPAAGGDEQFF. The CDR3 DNA sequence: TGTGCCAGCGGACCCGCGGCGGGAGGCGATGAGCAGTTCTTC.

J is TRBJ1-2 and V is TRBV28; 8 bases map to TRBD1. The trim removed 4 bases at V and 6 bases at J, leaving 10 bases unmatched. This CDR3 has 15 residues. Germline V CDR1 and CDR2: MDHEN, SYDVKM. The CDR3 loop is CASSSPNRGGDGYTF. CDR3 nucleotide sequence: TGTGCCAGCAGTTCTCCGAACAGGGGGGGCGATGGCTACACCTTC.

V usage is TRBV30 and J usage is TRBJ1-6; D is perhaps TRBD1 (6 bases). The CDR3 consists of 14 residues. V lost 4 bases to trimming and J lost 9 bases, with 16 bases between them. Germline loops: CDR1 GTSNPN, CDR2 SVGIG (reference sequence). The CDR3 DNA sequence: TGTGCCTGGACTGGGGGCAAATCCCTTTCACCCCTCCACTTT. This gives the protein CAWTGGKSLSPLHF.

This clone was observed once. This CDR3 reads CASSATGSSYEQYV. The CDR3 region has the DNA TGTGCCAGTAGTGCGACAGGGAGCTCCTACGAGCAGTACGTC. The rearrangement uses TRBV19 and TRBJ2-7; 7 positions agree with TRBD1. The CDR3 is 14 residues long. V was clipped by 5 bases and J by 0 bases; unmatched bases: 4. Germline V gene lookup returns CDR1 LNHDA and CDR2 SQIVND (reference sequence).

The chain combines TRBV27 with TRBJ2-7, with 7 bases that match TRBD2. V dropped 2 bases and J dropped 1; count of bases not matched to a gene: 8. The CDR3 runs to 16 residues. Germline loops: CDR1 MNHEY, CDR2 SMNVEV (reference sequence). CDR3 protein: CASSLTVASGSYEQYF. Written as DNA, the CDR3 is TGTGCCAGCAGTTTAACGGTGGCTAGCGGTTCCTACGAGCAGTACTTC.

This chain uses TRBV6-6 with TRBJ1-6; D is unclear. The V end lost 0 bases, the J end lost 7 bases, and 10 bases lay between the germline ends. Germline values: CDR1 MNHNY, CDR2 SVGAGI (reference sequence). CDR3 size: 15 residues. The CDR3 nucleotides read TGTGCCAGCAGTTACTCGAGCCCGATAAATTCACCCCTCCACTTT. Its translation is CASSYSSPINSPLHF.

The rearrangement joins TRBV6-1 to TRBJ1-2, with 7 positions matching TRBD1. The length of the CDR3 is 13 residues. With V trimmed by 6 bases and J by 6 bases, 7 bases remained unmatched. The germline V gene encodes CDR1 MNHNS and CDR2 SASEGT. The CDR3 region is CASSTGDSHGYTF. CDR3 sequence (DNA): TGTGCCAGCAGCACCGGGGACAGCCATGGCTACACCTTC.

Notes on this clone: One end of the junction varies from germline; a read error may be responsible. The rearrangement uses TRBV7-9 and TRBJ1-2; D is unresolved. Germline lookup yields CDR1 SEHNR and CDR2 FQNEAQ (reference sequence). The CDR3 spans 18 residues. The CDR3 region is CSSRYSPRAGASGYGYTF. CDR3 coding DNA: TGTTCCAGCAGATATAGTCCCCGGGCGGGCGCCTCGGGCTATGGCTACACCTTC.

The chain links TRBV28 to TRBJ2-7; tentative D call: TRBD2 (5 bases). Trimming removed 6 bases at V and 0 bases at J, with 21 bases between. CDR1 and CDR2 (germline): MDHEN, SYDVKM. The CDR3 consists of 17 residues. Here the CDR3 reads CASSRGPGGPSSYEQYF. CDR3 coding DNA: TGTGCCAGCAGCCGAGGTCCTGGCGGGCCAAGCTCCTACGAGCAGTACTTC. Variable domain in full (rest from reference TRBV28 and TRBJ2-7): DVKVTQSSRYLVKRTGEKVFLECVQDMDHENMFWYRQDPGLGLRLIYFSYDVKMKEKGDIPEGYSVSREKKERFSLILESASTNQTSMYLCASSRGPGGPSSYEQYFGPGTRLTVT.

The chain has TRBV7-9 and TRBJ2-2; TRBD1 matches 10 bases. The CDR3 contains 13 residues. Germline V gene data show CDR1 as SEHNR and CDR2 as FQNEAQ (reference sequence). With V trimmed by 8 bases and J by 6 bases, 3 bases remained unmatched. The CDR3 spells CASRTGGPGELFF. The CDR3 nucleotides are TGTGCCAGCCGGACAGGGGGACCCGGGGAGCTGTTTTTT.

This clone was counted a few times. The chain joins TRBV28 to TRBJ2-1, with a possible D match to TRBD2 (5 bases). V was clipped by 5 bases and J by 3 bases, with 17 bases between them. The CDR3 length is 16 residues. Per germline, CDR1 MDHEN and CDR2 SYDVKM. CDR3 sequence reads: CASSGMAGLNYNEQFF. For the CDR3, the DNA is TGTGCCAGCAGTGGGATGGCCGGACTCAACTACAATGAGCAGTTCTTC.

On this clone: A read error may produce the germline difference seen at one junction end. The genes are TRBV18 and TRBJ2-3; weak D call: TRBD1 (5 bases). Per the germline V gene, CDR1 is KGHSH and CDR2 is LQKENI. This CDR3 spans 17 amino acids. CDR3 amino acids: CASSPPAPGMGTDTQYF. DNA of the CDR3: TGTGCCAGCTCGCCACCAGCGCCAGGGATGGGGACAGATACGCAGTATTTT.

V gene TRBV7-2 combines with J gene TRBJ2-1, with D possibly matching TRBD2 (5 bases). V was cut by 0 bases and J by 9 bases, with 12 bases left in between. Germline lookup yields CDR1 SGHTA and CDR2 FQGNSA. The CDR3 length is 14 residues. CDR3 DNA: TGTGCCAGCAGCTTAGCGTCTCGGAGCGGTGAGCAGTTCTTC. This sequence encodes CASSLASRSGEQFF.

V and J are TRBV6-5 and TRBJ1-1, with 9 bases lining up with TRBD1. From germline, CDR1 is MNHEY and CDR2 SVGAGI. Germline trimming cut 6 bases from V and 10 bases from J; bases unmatched to any gene: 12. CDR3 length equals 14 residues. The chain's CDR3 is CASSQMGPGQGAFF. The CDR3 bases are TGTGCCAGCAGCCAAATGGGGCCGGGACAGGGAGCTTTCTTT.